The sequence of this T cell receptor (beta chain) was determined in a study of Graves' ophthalmopathy and Graves' hyperthyroidism. V was shortened by 3 bases and J by 2 bases, with 12 bases between the two germline ends. The CDR3 covers 15 residues. The germline V gene encodes CDR1 SGHAT and CDR2 FQNNGV. Points from the study as a whole: The model predicted progression of ophthalmopathy with a sensitivity of roughly 70%, and its specificity was around 72%. Blood also held most thyroid clonotypes expanded above 0.001 frequency.

RNA transcripts served as template for amplifying TCR beta CDR3 sequences. The first-round RT-PCR employed HTBI primers together with the Qiagen OneStep RT-PCR kit. A multiplex PCR was then performed as the second round. Via MiXCR, TCRdb re-called the multiplex PCR reads, giving one row per CDR3 protein. This sample carries 400,000 to 450,000 distinct CDR3 sequences, over 20% of them seen once, and the ten largest clones take around 3.2%. With respect to this clonotype: Its antigen remains unidentified.

The origin of this receptor is a woman aged 18-35 years with stable Graves' hyperthyroidism. The chain employs TRBV11-2 and TRBJ2-3; D gene unclear. Specimen: peripheral blood. The CDR3 loop reads CASSFFRHFTDTQYF. In nucleotides, the CDR3 is TGTGCCAGCAGCTTTTTTCGACACTTCACAGATACGCAGTATTTT.